This T cell receptor beta chain was profiled in a study of cytomegalovirus exposure and HLA in healthy donors. In the study overall: Sequencing of some 200 million T cells in an earlier analysis found 120 million or so unique TCR beta sequences.

With regard to this clone: The antigen is not known.

Per the germline V gene, CDR1 is MGHDK and CDR2 is SYGVNS. This CDR3 is 15 amino acids long. V dropped 2 bases and J dropped 1; count of bases not matched to a gene: 4. Study findings and constraints: Rarity held for most TCR sequences, but there were some public TCRs that occurred in many donors. In a later analysis, parvovirus B19, influenza, CMV and Epstein-Barr virus appeared linked to several top co-occurrence clusters. Altogether, 150 to 200 TCR beta chains were recorded as cytomegalovirus-associated.

PCR primers comprised 60 Vbeta and 13 Jbeta primers. Using immunoSEQ multiplex PCR, the repertoire was profiled, and TCRdb retains in-frame clones only, with some absent. The sample comprises roughly 100,000 clones, about three quarters of which are singletons, and around 5% rests with the top ten. The specimen was PBMCs. This sequence was found in a woman aged 18-35 years in good health and CMV-seropositive. The V call is TRBV25-1, the J call TRBJ2-5; TRBD2 matches at 7 bases. CDR3 nucleotides: TGTGCCAGCAGTGAACTAGCGGAGGTCCAAGAGACCCAGTACTTC. Translated, it gives CASSELAEVQETQYF.